The source of this T cell receptor beta chain is a study of cytomegalovirus exposure and HLA in healthy donors. General study points: Versus the approximately 720-donor mean, an Asian-associated ancestry cluster reportedly showed fewer N-insertions in a later analysis. Many donors shared some public TCRs, even though most TCR sequences were rare. Association of a missense DCLRE1C variant with TCR beta V- and J-gene trimming was reported in a later analysis.

The germline CDR1 and CDR2 sequences are MDHEN and SYDVKM. CDR3 length equals 13 residues. Trimming took 2 bases from V and 0 from J, leaving 5 bases between them. Concerning this clone: The target antigen is unknown. Distinct nucleotide sequences in the sample also encode this CDR3.

60 Vbeta and 13 Jbeta primers were used in PCR. TCRdb's copy holds only in-frame clones and misses some; the assay was immunoSEQ multiplex PCR. The repertoire has about 140,000 clones, approximately 87% of them found once; the top ten carry around 5.5%. The sequencing input was PBMCs. This sequence joins TRBV28 and TRBJ2-7; no clear D gene. The sequence was obtained from a woman aged 30 to 39 in good health and CMV-seronegative. CDR3 protein: CASSLTGSYEQYF. In DNA, the CDR3 is TGTGCCAGCAGTTTAACGGGCTCCTACGAGCAGTACTTC.